This passage covers 6 T cell receptor beta chains from one sample sequenced in a study of liver allograft versus peripheral blood T cells. Study-wide background: Liver transplant recipients had T cell receptor repertoires compared between transplanted liver and peripheral blood.

TCRdb recomputed calls from the reads with MiXCR, one row per CDR3 protein. The data show around 13,000 distinct CDR3 sequences, with 28% seen just once and less than 2.5% held by the top ten. Receptor source: a human patient who had a liver transplant. Some of these T cells may belong to the graft donor.

By sample fraction, this clonotype is medium-sized. The chain employs TRBV19 and TRBJ2-1; TRBD2 matches at 11 bases. Germline V gives CDR1 LNHDA, CDR2 SQIVND (reference sequence). V was pared by 2 bases and J by 9 bases, with 6 bases of the junction left unmatched. This CDR3 contains 15 residues. The CDR3 sequence: CASSILAGGWSEQFF. As DNA, the CDR3 is TGTGCCAGTAGTATACTAGCGGGAGGTTGGAGTGAGCAGTTCTTC.

By share, this clonotype ranks as medium-sized. The rearrangement uses TRBV10-3 and TRBJ1-2; 9 nucleotides align to TRBD1. V lost 6 bases to trimming and J lost 6 bases; unmatched junction nucleotides: 5. This CDR3 region has 13 residues. In germline, CDR1 is ENHRY, CDR2 SYGVKD. For the CDR3, the DNA is TGTGCCATCAGCCCTGGGACAGGGAATGGCTACACCTTC. This gives the protein CAISPGTGNGYTF.

This clonotype was counted a few times. The V and J genes are TRBV5-6 and TRBJ1-1; D is undetermined. In germline, CDR1 is SGHDT, CDR2 YYEEEE. The CDR3 length is 12 residues. The germline V and J ends were trimmed by 3 bases and 6 bases, with 9 bases remaining between them. The CDR3 here is CASSSTGAEAFF. CDR3 in DNA: TGTGCCAGCAGCTCCACGGGCGCTGAAGCTTTCTTT.

This clonotype is medium-sized (0.01 to 0.1%). The chain joins TRBV27 to TRBJ1-1; D remains ambiguous. V was trimmed by 6 bases and J by 4 bases, leaving 12 bases between them. The germline CDR1 and CDR2 sequences are MNHEY and SMNVEV (reference sequence). The CDR3 spans 13 residues. The CDR3 spells CASSPTVLTEAFF. Here the CDR3 DNA reads TGTGCCAGCAGCCCTACAGTCCTCACTGAAGCTTTCTTT.

For the CDR3, the DNA is TGTGCCAGCAGCCGCATAGAGGGCACCGGGGAGCTGTTTTTT. Translation: CASSRIEGTGELFF. The chain couples TRBV5-5 to TRBJ2-2; a weak D match, TRBD2 (5 bases). CDR3 length equals 14 residues. Germline V gene sequence: CDR1 SGHKS, CDR2 YYEKEE (reference sequence). Trimming removed 4 bases at V and 4 bases at J, with 11 bases between.

This chain uses TRBV29-1 with TRBJ1-3; D remains ambiguous. This CDR3 contains 11 residues. Germline CDR1 reads SQVTM; CDR2 reads ANQGSEA. Trimming removed 4 bases from V and 4 bases from J, with 5 bases in between. The chain's CDR3 is CSVVVGNTIYF. CDR3 DNA: TGCAGCGTTGTGGTCGGAAACACCATATATTTT.